The 18 T cell receptor beta chains given below trace back to one sample, sequenced in a study of T cell clones after liver transplantation. Sequenced by immunoSEQ multiplex PCR; TCRdb stores in-frame clones only, minus some. This table holds more than 10,000 clones, roughly 69% found once. Sequenced here: CD8+ T cells from blood, sampled at the 22-month timepoint. These receptors originate from a human patient who received a liver transplant. Some T cells may be graft donor cells.

This clone is deemed medium-sized. The V call is TRBV18, the J call TRBJ2-2; TRBD2 aligns across 11 bases. Germline lookup yields CDR1 KGHSH and CDR2 LQKENI. The V segment lost 4 bases and the J segment 7 bases; nucleotides outside the gene matches: 8. This CDR3 is built from 16 residues. CDR3 sequence (DNA): TGTGCCAGCTCACACGAGACTAGCGGGACGGGCGGGGAGCTGTTTTTT. Protein sequence: CASSHETSGTGGELFF.

By share of the sample, this clone is medium-sized (0.01 to 0.1%). V is TRBV6-8 and J is TRBJ2-7; D is possibly TRBD2 (5 bases). The V end lost 5 bases, the J end lost 6 bases, and 5 bases lay between the germline ends. The CDR3 has 10 residues. Germline values: CDR1 MNHGY, CDR2 SAAAGT. The CDR3: CASSRGEQYF. For the CDR3, the DNA is TGTGCCAGCAGTCGGGGCGAGCAGTACTTC.

Many counts were recorded for this clone. The sample contains more than one DNA sequence encoding this CDR3. The CDR3 sequence: CASSLNPGVADTQYF. The CDR3 bases are TGTGCCAGCAGTTTGAACCCAGGGGTGGCAGATACGCAGTATTTT. The V gene is TRBV28, the J gene TRBJ2-3; D is perhaps TRBD1 (6 bases). Germline V gene sequence: CDR1 MDHEN, CDR2 SYDVKM. The ends were cut back, 3 bases at V and 4 bases at J, with 14 bases in the middle. CDR3 length equals 15 residues. The whole variable domain, filled in from reference TRBV28 and TRBJ2-3, reads DVKVTQSSRYLVKRTGEKVFLECVQDMDHENMFWYRQDPGLGLRLIYFSYDVKMKEKGDIPEGYSVSREKKERFSLILESASTNQTSMYLCASSLNPGVADTQYFGPGTRLTVL.

This chain uses TRBV7-4 with TRBJ1-5, with 8 bases matching TRBD1. CDR1 is SGHVT, CDR2 SQSDAQ, per germline. V lost 2 bases, J lost 0 bases, and 6 bases stayed unmatched. CDR3 length: 17 amino acids. The CDR3 sequence is CASSLNDRGYSNQPQHF. The CDR3 DNA reads TGTGCCAGCAGCTTAAATGACAGGGGCTATAGCAATCAGCCCCAGCATTTT.

The J gene is TRBJ2-2, the V gene TRBV7-3; 10 bases agree with TRBD1. V shed 5 bases, J shed 11 bases, and the junction held 14 bases outside the gene matches. Germline lookup yields CDR1 SGHTA and CDR2 FQGTGA. The CDR3 sequence is 16 residues long. The CDR3 spells CASSETGTGAVGELFF. CDR3 bases: TGTGCCAGCAGCGAGACCGGGACAGGGGCGGTAGGAGAGCTGTTTTTT.

This clone turned up a few times. V gene TRBV9 combines with J gene TRBJ2-3, with D perhaps given as TRBD1 or TRBD2 (5 bases each). Germline assignment: CDR1 SGDLS and CDR2 YYNGEE. The CDR3 totals 12 residues. V gave up 6 bases and J gave up 9 bases, with 14 bases separating them. The CDR3 spells CASMGDGITQYF. Here the CDR3 DNA reads TGTGCCAGCATGGGGGACGGTATAACGCAGTATTTT.

This clone has only a few counts. The chain uses TRBV6-4 and TRBJ2-1; TRBD2 aligns across 10 bases. This CDR3 is built from 16 residues. Germline V lookup: CDR1 MRHNA, CDR2 SNTAGT. The V gene end was trimmed by 4 bases and the J gene end by 8 bases; junction bases not matched to a gene: 11. The CDR3 sequence: CASSGGEREGLDEQFF. CDR3 sequence (DNA): TGTGCCAGCAGTGGTGGGGAGCGGGAGGGCCTCGATGAGCAGTTCTTC.

V and J are TRBV10-2 and TRBJ2-2; D call uncertain. V shed 3 bases and J shed 4 bases, with 9 bases lying between them. The CDR3 consists of 14 residues. Germline CDR1 WSHSY, CDR2 SAAADI. CDR3 sequence (DNA): TGCGCCAGCAGTGACCACGGCCGCACCGGGGAGCTGTTTTTT. This translates into CASSDHGRTGELFF.

Only one count was recorded for this clone. The V gene is TRBV7-6, the J gene TRBJ2-7; D unclear. The V gene's germline CDR1 is SGHVS and CDR2 FNYEAQ. The CDR3 runs to 11 residues. Trimming cost V 5 bases and J 4 bases, with 6 bases left between them. The CDR3 DNA follows: TGTGCCAGCAGCCCGGGTTACGAGCAGTACTTC. Translation: CASSPGYEQYF.

The V and J genes are TRBV27 and TRBJ2-5; D is tentatively TRBD1 or TRBD2 (6 bases each). This CDR3 has 14 residues. CDR1 and CDR2 (germline): MNHEY, SMNVEV (reference sequence). V lost 6 bases, J lost 3 bases, and 14 bases lay in between. The CDR3 sequence: CASSAIGGKETQYF. The CDR3 DNA reads TGTGCCAGCAGCGCCATCGGGGGCAAAGAGACCCAGTACTTC.

This clone was seen a few times. The gene calls are TRBV5-4 and TRBJ2-1; D is undetermined. CDR1 is SGHNT and CDR2 is YYREEE in the germline V gene (reference sequence). Trimming cost V 0 bases and J 7 bases, with 14 bases left between them. CDR3 length: 15 amino acids. In nucleotides, the CDR3 is TGTGCCAGCAGCTTGGAGTGGGGAATGGGGAATGAGCAGTTCTTC. This sequence encodes CASSLEWGMGNEQFF. Supplemented by reference TRBV5-4 and TRBJ2-1, the full variable domain reads ETGVTQSPTHLIKTRGQQVTLRCSSQSGHNTVSWYQQALGQGPQFIFQYYREEENGRGNFPPRFSGLQFPNYSSELNVNALELDDSALYLCASSLEWGMGNEQFFGPGTRLTVL.

The J gene is TRBJ1-1, the V gene TRBV6-1; D not resolved. This CDR3 has 14 amino acids. V lost 3 bases and J 1 base, leaving 9 bases between the germline ends. Germline CDR1 is MNHNS and CDR2 is SASEGT. The CDR3 nucleotides are TGTGCCAGCAGTGAGGACGGAGCGAACACTGAAGCTTTCTTT. It yields the protein CASSEDGANTEAFF.

This chain joins TRBV2 and TRBJ2-2; D ambiguous. From germline, CDR1 is SNHLY and CDR2 FYNNEI. V was pared by 1 base and J by 2 bases, with 8 bases between. This CDR3 spans 15 amino acids. The CDR3 loop is CASSEEATNTGELFF. In DNA form, the CDR3 reads TGTGCCAGCAGTGAAGAAGCGACTAACACCGGGGAGCTGTTTTTT.

Turning to this clone: This sample includes further DNA sequences coding for the same CDR3. This chain connects TRBV6-5 to TRBJ2-1, with 8 positions matching TRBD1. In germline, CDR1 is MNHEY, CDR2 SVGAGI. The CDR3 runs to 15 residues. V lost 7 bases to trimming and J lost 4 bases; unmatched junction nucleotides: 9. The CDR3 nucleotides are TGTGCCAGCACCCCGGACAGGGAGGCTTACAATGAGCAGTTCTTC. As protein: CASTPDREAYNEQFF.

The chain combines TRBV30 with TRBJ1-4; unclear D gene. This CDR3 is 12 amino acids long. The germline gives CDR1 GTSNPN, CDR2 SVGIG (reference sequence). V was shortened by 1 base and J by 2 bases, with 2 bases between the two germline ends. The CDR3 is CAWSGTNEKLFF. In nucleotides, the CDR3 is TGTGCCTGGAGTGGGACTAATGAAAAACTGTTTTTT.

There are a few counts of this clone. The V and J genes are TRBV6-5 and TRBJ1-2; 12 bases line up with TRBD1. V lost 7 bases and J lost 8; bases outside the gene matches: 8. CDR1 is MNHEY, CDR2 SVGAGI, per germline. This CDR3 has 14 residues. CDR3 in amino acids: CASKVGQGAYGYTF. CDR3 nucleotide sequence: TGTGCCAGCAAGGTGGGACAGGGGGCATACGGCTACACCTTC.

CDR3 sequence reads: CASSFTSRLLGEQYF. The CDR3 DNA reads TGTGCCAGCAGTTTCACTAGCAGGCTACTCGGGGAGCAGTACTTC. The V gene is TRBV27, the J gene TRBJ2-7; maybe TRBD2 (6 bases). CDR3 length equals 15 residues. Germline V gene sequence: CDR1 MNHEY, CDR2 SMNVEV (reference sequence). The V end was cut by 3 bases, the J end by 7 bases, with 19 bases between.

This chain links TRBV6-6 with TRBJ2-7; TRBD1 is a possible D gene (5 bases). This CDR3 spans 16 amino acids. In germline, CDR1 is MNHNY, CDR2 SVGAGI (reference sequence). V dropped 7 bases and J dropped 3 bases, with 22 bases sitting between them. CDR3 region: CASTPALGQGIYEQYF. CDR3 DNA sequence: TGTGCCAGCACCCCAGCCCTGGGGCAGGGTATCTACGAGCAGTACTTC.